This T cell receptor beta chain derives from a study of T cells in Graves' hyperthyroidism and ophthalmopathy. Study overall: Peripheral blood samples were taken at initial diagnosis, prior to any treatment. Study-level findings and limits: Most thyroid clonotypes expanded above 0.001 appeared in blood too.

Per the germline V gene, CDR1 is LGHNT and CDR2 is FRNRAP. The V gene lost 2 bases and the J gene lost 9 bases, with 8 bases spanning the gap. The CDR3 loop spans 12 amino acids. This clonotype appeared a few times. Its antigen is unknown. TCR beta CDR3 region amplification was performed from RNA transcripts. RT-PCR in the first round (using the HTBI primer set) targeted the TCR CDR3. One entry per CDR3 protein, called by TCRdb with MiXCR from the multiplex PCR reads. The data hold 750,000 to 900,000 distinct CDR3 sequences, with around 39% observed a single time. The TCR comes from a young man with Graves' hyperthyroidism. The rearrangement uses TRBV12-5 and TRBJ1-5; D is unresolved. Sequenced input: blood. As DNA, the CDR3 is TGTGCTAGTGGTTTGAAGCTGGCGCCCCAGCATTTT. Translating it yields CASGLKLAPQHF.